The clone carrying this T cell receptor beta chain occurred many times. Losses at the gene ends were 1 base for V and 7 bases for J; bases not matched to a gene: 3. This CDR3 is built from 15 residues. CDR1 is SEHNR and CDR2 is FQNEAQ in the germline V gene (reference sequence). This sample was included in a study of blood T cells in healthy people across ages. The second PCR ran roughly 7 to 12 cycles with a sample-barcoded 5' primer and J-beta primers. TCRdb reprocessed the 5' RACE reads with MiXCR, giving one entry per CDR3 protein. Seen here are hundreds of thousands of distinct CDR3 sequences, around 36% observed once, and the top ten hold about an eighth.

The sequence came from a man between 18 and 35 years old in good health. V usage is TRBV7-9 and J usage is TRBJ1-6; TRBD1 aligns across 8 bases. The sequenced material came from blood. The DNA for the CDR3 is TGTGCCAGCAGCTTAGGGGACAGGCGAAATTCACCCCTCCACTTT. Translating gives CASSLGDRRNSPLHF.